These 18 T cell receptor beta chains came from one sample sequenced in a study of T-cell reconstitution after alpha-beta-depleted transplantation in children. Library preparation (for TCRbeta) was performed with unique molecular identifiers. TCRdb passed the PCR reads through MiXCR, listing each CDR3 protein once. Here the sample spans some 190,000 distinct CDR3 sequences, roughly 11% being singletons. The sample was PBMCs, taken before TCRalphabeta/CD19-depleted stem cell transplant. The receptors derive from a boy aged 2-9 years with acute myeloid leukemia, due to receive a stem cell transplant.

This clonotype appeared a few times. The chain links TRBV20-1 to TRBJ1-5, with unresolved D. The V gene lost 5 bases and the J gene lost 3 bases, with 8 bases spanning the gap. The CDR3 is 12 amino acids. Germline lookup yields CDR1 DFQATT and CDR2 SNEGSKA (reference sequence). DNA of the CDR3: TGCAGTGCTGGACGGAACAATCAGCCCCAGCATTTT. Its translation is CSAGRNNQPQHF.

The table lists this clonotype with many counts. In DNA, the CDR3 is TGTGCCAGCAGTTCCCTAACACTAGCGGGAGTGTCCTACGAGCAGTACTTC. Its protein is CASSSLTLAGVSYEQYF. This sequence joins TRBV28 and TRBJ2-7; TRBD2 agrees at 11 bases. V lost 4 bases, J lost 1 base, and 9 bases stayed unmatched. The germline V gene encodes CDR1 MDHEN and CDR2 SYDVKM. The CDR3 has 17 amino acids.

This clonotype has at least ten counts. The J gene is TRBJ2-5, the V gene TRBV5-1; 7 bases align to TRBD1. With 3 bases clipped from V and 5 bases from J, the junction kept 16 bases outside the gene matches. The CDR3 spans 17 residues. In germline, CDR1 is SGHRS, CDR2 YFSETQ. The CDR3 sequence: CASSSSRDSGWEETQYF. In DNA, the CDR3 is TGCGCCAGCAGCTCGTCCAGGGACAGCGGTTGGGAGGAGACCCAGTACTTC.

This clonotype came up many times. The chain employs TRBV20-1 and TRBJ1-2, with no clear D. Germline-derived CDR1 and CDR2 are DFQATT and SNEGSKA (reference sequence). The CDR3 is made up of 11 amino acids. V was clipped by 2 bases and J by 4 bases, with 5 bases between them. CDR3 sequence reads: CSARRSYGYTF. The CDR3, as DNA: TGCAGTGCTAGAAGGAGCTATGGCTACACCTTC.

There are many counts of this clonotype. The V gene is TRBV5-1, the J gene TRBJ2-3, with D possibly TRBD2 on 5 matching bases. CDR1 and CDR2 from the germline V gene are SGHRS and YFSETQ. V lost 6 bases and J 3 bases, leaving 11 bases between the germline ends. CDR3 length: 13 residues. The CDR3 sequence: CASTRGKTDTQYF. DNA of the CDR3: TGCGCCAGCACAAGAGGGAAGACAGATACGCAGTATTTT.

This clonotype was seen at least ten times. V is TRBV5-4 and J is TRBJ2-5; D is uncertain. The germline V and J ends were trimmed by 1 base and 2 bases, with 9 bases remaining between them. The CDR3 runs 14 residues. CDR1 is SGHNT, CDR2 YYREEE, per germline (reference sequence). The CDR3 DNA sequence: TGTGCCAGCAGCTTGTTTGGAGTGCAAGAGACCCAGTACTTC. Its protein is CASSLFGVQETQYF.

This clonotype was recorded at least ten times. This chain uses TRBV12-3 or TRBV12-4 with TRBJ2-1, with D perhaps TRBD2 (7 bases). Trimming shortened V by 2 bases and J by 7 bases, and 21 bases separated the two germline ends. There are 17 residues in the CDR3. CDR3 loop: CASSLPRGASSLNEQFF. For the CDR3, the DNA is TGTGCCAGCAGTTTACCCCGGGGGGCTTCTTCGTTAAATGAGCAGTTCTTC.

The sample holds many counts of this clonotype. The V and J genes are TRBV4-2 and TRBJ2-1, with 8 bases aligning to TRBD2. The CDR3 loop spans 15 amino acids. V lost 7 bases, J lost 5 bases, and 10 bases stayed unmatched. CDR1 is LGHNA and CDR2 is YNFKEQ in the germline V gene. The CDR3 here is CASIDLAGRNNEQFF. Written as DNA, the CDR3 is TGTGCCAGCATCGATCTAGCGGGTAGAAACAATGAGCAGTTCTTC.

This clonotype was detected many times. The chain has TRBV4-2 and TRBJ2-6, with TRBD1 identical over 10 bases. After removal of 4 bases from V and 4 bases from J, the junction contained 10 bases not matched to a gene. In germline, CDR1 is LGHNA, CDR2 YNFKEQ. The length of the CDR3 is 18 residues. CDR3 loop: CASSPRDRGLWGANVLTF. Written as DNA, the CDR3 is TGTGCCAGCAGCCCCCGGGACAGGGGATTGTGGGGGGCCAACGTCCTGACTTTC.

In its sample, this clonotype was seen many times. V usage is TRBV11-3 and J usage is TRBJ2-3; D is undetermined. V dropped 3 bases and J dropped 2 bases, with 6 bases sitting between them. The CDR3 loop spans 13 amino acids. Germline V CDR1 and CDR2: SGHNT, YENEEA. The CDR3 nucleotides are TGTGCCAGCAGCTTTGAGTTCACAGATACGCAGTATTTT. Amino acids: CASSFEFTDTQYF.

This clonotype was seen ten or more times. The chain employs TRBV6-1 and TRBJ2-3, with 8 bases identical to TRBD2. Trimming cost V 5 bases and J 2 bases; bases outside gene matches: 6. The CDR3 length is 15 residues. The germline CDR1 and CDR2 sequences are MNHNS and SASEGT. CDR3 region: CASSPLAGATDTQYF. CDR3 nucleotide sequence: TGTGCCAGCAGTCCCCTAGCGGGTGCCACAGATACGCAGTATTTT.

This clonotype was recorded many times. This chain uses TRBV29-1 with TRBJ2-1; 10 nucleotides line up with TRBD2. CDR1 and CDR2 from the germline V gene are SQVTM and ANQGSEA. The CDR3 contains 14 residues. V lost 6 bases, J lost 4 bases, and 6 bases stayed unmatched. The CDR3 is CSVEVAGGYNEQFF. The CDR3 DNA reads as TGCAGCGTGGAGGTAGCGGGGGGATACAATGAGCAGTTCTTC.

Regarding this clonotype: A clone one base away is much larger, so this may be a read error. CDR3 sequence reads: CSARGLGSGKENQYF. The CDR3 region has the DNA TGCAGTGCTAGGGGCCTAGGTAGTGGGAAAGAGAACCAGTACTTC. The chain joins TRBV20-1 to TRBJ2-5, with unresolved D. Germline-derived CDR1 and CDR2 are DFQATT and SNEGSKA (reference sequence). The length of the CDR3 is 15 residues.

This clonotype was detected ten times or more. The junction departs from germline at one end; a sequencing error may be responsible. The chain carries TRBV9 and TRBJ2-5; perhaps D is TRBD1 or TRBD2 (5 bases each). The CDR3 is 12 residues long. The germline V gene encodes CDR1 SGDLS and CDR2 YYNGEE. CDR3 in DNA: TGTGCCAGCAGCACTGGACTGGGGGAATTGAACTTC. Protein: CASSTGLGELNF.

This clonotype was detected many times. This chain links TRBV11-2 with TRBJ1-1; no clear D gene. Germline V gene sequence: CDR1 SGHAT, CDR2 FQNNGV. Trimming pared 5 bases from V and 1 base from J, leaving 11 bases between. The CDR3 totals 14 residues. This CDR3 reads CASSVRRTNTEAFF. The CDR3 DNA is TGTGCCAGCAGCGTTAGACGGACGAACACTGAAGCTTTCTTT.

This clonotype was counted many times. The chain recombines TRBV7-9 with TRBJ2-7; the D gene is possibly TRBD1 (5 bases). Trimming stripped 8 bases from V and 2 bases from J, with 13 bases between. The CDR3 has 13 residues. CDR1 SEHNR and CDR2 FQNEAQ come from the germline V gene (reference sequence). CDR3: CASEGVGTYEQYV. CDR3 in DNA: TGTGCCAGCGAAGGGGTTGGGACCTACGAGCAGTACGTC.

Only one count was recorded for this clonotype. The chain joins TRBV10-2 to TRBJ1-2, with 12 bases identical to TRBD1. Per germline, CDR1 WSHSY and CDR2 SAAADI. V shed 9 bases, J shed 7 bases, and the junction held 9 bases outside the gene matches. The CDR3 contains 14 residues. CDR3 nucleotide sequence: TGCGCCAGTCCCCCGGGACAGGGGGCGAGTGGCTACACCTTC. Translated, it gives CASPPGQGASGYTF.

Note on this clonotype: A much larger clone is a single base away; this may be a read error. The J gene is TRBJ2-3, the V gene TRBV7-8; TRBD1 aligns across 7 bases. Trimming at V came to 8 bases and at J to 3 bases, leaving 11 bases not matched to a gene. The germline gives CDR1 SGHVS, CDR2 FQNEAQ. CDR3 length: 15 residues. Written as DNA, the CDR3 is TGTGCCAGCGGCGAAGGGACAGCCTCAACAGATACGCAGTATTTT. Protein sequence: CASGEGTASTDTQYF. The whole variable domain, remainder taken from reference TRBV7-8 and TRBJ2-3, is GAGVSQSPRYKVAKRGQDVALRCDPISGHVSLFWYQQALGQGPEFLTYFQNEAQLDKSGLPSDRFFAERPEGSVSTLKIQRTQQEDSAVYLCASGEGTASTDTQYFGPGTRLTVL.